One and the same sample provided the 29 T cell receptor beta chains below, sequenced in a study of tumor-infiltrating lymphocytes in primary liver carcinoma (dated by TCRdb to 2016 to 2017). Sequencing relied on an Illumina HiSeq 2500. A constant-region primer and ProtoScript II reverse transcriptase were used to reverse-transcribe TCRbeta-specific cDNA from roughly 0.5 ug total RNA. Three nested multiplex PCR rounds, following a slightly modified ARM-PCR procedure, were used to build the TCRbeta libraries. Each of the first two PCR rounds ran for approximately 11 cycles using multiplex TRBV1-TRBV30 forward primers together with a Cbeta reverse primer. The public reads were run again by TCRdb, first through fastp at Q25 and then through MiXCR, and only productive beta chains were kept. When rows share a CDR3 protein, they turn into one entry using the most common DNA and genes. This sample has approximately 24,000 distinct CDR3 sequences in its table, and 60% to 85% of those were observed once. The ten largest account for 46% of the sample.

Total RNA and DNA were co-extracted from about 19-30 mg of bulk tissue with the AllPrep DNA/RNA mini kit, without cell sorting. The sample consisted of liver tumor tissue from sampling region 3. Reading the label with the study, this specimen's cell subset or site is: tumor region T3, left-lateral pole. The source is a man between 40 and 49 years old with primary liver carcinoma and hepatitis B virus infection.

This clonotype has only a few counts. The germline gene is not matched at one end of the junction; a read error may be the cause. CDR3 amino acids: CVSSLARLALGKKETQYF. The CDR3 nucleotides read TGTGTCAGCAGCTTAGCGAGGCTAGCCTTGGGAAAAAAAGAGACCCAATACTTC. The J gene is TRBJ2-5, the V gene TRBV11-2; TRBD2 might be the D (5 bases). The CDR3 loop spans 18 amino acids. Germline V gene sequence: CDR1 SGHAT, CDR2 FQNNGV.

With regard to this clonotype: The junction departs from the called germline gene at one end, perhaps through a read error. The chain employs TRBV5-4 and TRBJ2-7; TRBD1 agrees at 8 bases. Germline V gene lookup returns CDR1 SGHNT and CDR2 YYREEE (reference sequence). The CDR3 sequence is 15 residues long. The CDR3 loop is CAGSLDRETLYEQYF. CDR3 DNA sequence: TGTGCCGGCAGCTTGGACAGGGAGACCCTCTACGAGCAGTACTTC.

By share, this clonotype counts as medium-sized. This chain uses TRBV14 with TRBJ1-2, with D unclear. Trimming took off 2 bases at V and 3 bases at J, with 19 bases between the two ends. The CDR3 has 17 amino acids. Germline V gene lookup returns CDR1 SGHDN and CDR2 FVKESK. The CDR3 region has the DNA TGTGCCAGCAGCCAACGATATCACCCTCAAGAGCACTATGGCTACACCTTC. This codes for CASSQRYHPQEHYGYTF.

Of note for this clonotype: The CDR3 does not end in the conserved phenylalanine or tryptophan, so this is likely a read error. The rearrangement uses TRBV5-6 and TRBJ2-2; the D call may be TRBD1 or TRBD2 (5 bases each). CDR1 is SGHDT, CDR2 YYEEEE, per germline. The CDR3 consists of 15 residues. DNA for the CDR3: TGTGTCAGCAGTCCCGGGATAGGGGTCACCGGGGAGCTGTTTTTG. It translates to CVSSPGIGVTGELFL.

This clonotype was observed many times. The gene calls are TRBV7-2 and TRBJ2-4, with D possibly matching TRBD2 (6 bases). CDR3 size: 16 residues. Trimming took off 1 base at V and 0 bases at J, with 10 bases between the two ends. Germline values: CDR1 SGHTA, CDR2 FQGNSA. The CDR3 DNA is TGTGCCAGCAGCTTAGATCTAGCGCTAGCCAAAAACATTCAGTACTTC. Translating it yields CASSLDLALAKNIQYF.

In the case of this clonotype: Because the CDR3 is missing its conserved closing phenylalanine or tryptophan, this is likely a read error. The limits of the CDR3 on the DNA are not certain, so only TCRdb's listed CDR3 is given. The chain is built from TRBV5-1 and TRBJ1-1; the tabulated D call, TRBD1, remains unverified against the DNA. 14 amino acids form the CDR3, both terminal residues included. CDR1 is SGHRS and CDR2 is YFSETQ in the germline V gene. The CDR3 reads CASSLTGGNTEALL.

To note about this clonotype: A read error may explain this, as a much larger clone is one base away. In DNA, the CDR3 is TGCAGTGCTAGAGAAGGGTCCCGCACCGGGGAGCGGTTTTTT. Amino acid sequence: CSAREGSRTGERFF. This rearrangement joins TRBV20-1 to TRBJ2-2; D perhaps matches TRBD2 (5 bases). Germline-derived CDR1 and CDR2 are DFQATT and SNEGSKA (reference sequence). This CDR3 spans 14 amino acids.

Turning to this clonotype: The germline gene is not matched at one end of the junction; a read error may be the cause. For the CDR3, the DNA is TGTGCCAGTAGTCTATGGGGACAGGATAGCAATCAGCCCCGGCATTTT. Amino acids: CASSLWGQDSNQPRHF. The rearrangement joins TRBV19 to TRBJ1-5, with 8 nucleotides matching TRBD1. CDR1 LNHDA and CDR2 SQIVND come from the germline V gene (reference sequence). The CDR3 contains 16 residues.

The CDR3 DNA follows: TGTGTCAACTGGGGGGTGTACGAGGATACGCAGTATTTT. Translated, it gives CVNWGVYEDTQYF. V usage is TRBV7-8 and J usage is TRBJ2-3; D might be TRBD2 (6 bases). The germline gives CDR1 SGHVS, CDR2 FQNEAQ. The CDR3 contains 13 residues. Full variable domain (remainder filled in from reference TRBV7-8 and TRBJ2-3): GAGVSQSPRYKVAKRGQDVALRCDPISGHVSLFWYQQALGQGPEFLTYFQNEAQLDKSGLPSDRFFAERPEGSVSTLKIQRTQQEDSAVYLCVNWGVYEDTQYFGPGTRLTVL.

The V and J genes are TRBV6-2 or TRBV6-3 and TRBJ2-1, with D possibly matching TRBD2 (6 bases). Trimming took 7 bases from V and 3 from J, leaving 13 bases between them. Per germline, CDR1 MNHEY and CDR2 SVGEGT. The CDR3 extends over 14 amino acids. Here the CDR3 reads CASIGGTDYNEQFF. In DNA form, the CDR3 reads TGTGCCAGCATTGGCGGGACTGACTACAATGAGCAGTTCTTC.

Regarding this clonotype: The junction shows a germline mismatch at one end, possibly a read error. The V gene is TRBV11-2, the J gene TRBJ2-5, with 8 bases matching TRBD2. This CDR3 is built from 16 residues. CDR1 and CDR2 from the germline V gene are SGHAT and FQNNGV. CDR3 in DNA: TGTGTCAGTAGCCAAACTTCTGGCGGGGGGAAAGAGACCAAGTACTTC. It codes for CVSSQTSGGGKETKYF.

The CDR3, as DNA: TGTGCCAGTAGGTTAGTGGGAGCGAGTGAGCAGTTCTTC. This encodes CASRLVGASEQFF. This chain uses TRBV11-2 with TRBJ2-1, with TRBD2 as a possible D gene (5 bases). CDR3 length: 13 residues. V was trimmed by 9 bases and J by 9 bases, leaving 18 bases between them. Germline CDR1 SGHAT, CDR2 FQNNGV.

The gene calls are TRBV20-1 and TRBJ2-5, with 7 bases matching TRBD2. Trimming removed 3 bases from V and 7 bases from J; junction bases left unmatched: 17. The germline CDR1 and CDR2 sequences are DFQATT and SNEGSKA (reference sequence). CDR3 length equals 16 residues. The DNA for the CDR3 is TGCAGTGCTAGTGGTAGGGGCGGGAGTGCCAGAGGGACCCAGTACTTC. It is translated as CSASGRGGSARGTQYF.

To note about this clonotype: The junction does not match germline at one end; this may be a read error. This chain joins TRBV6-5 and TRBJ2-2; TRBD2 agrees at 11 bases. Germline-derived CDR1 and CDR2 are MNHEY and SVGAGI. The CDR3 is made up of 15 amino acids. The DNA of the CDR3 is TGTGCCAGCAGGGGAACTAGCGGGAGTCTTGGGGAGCTGCTGTTT. It yields the protein CASRGTSGSLGELLF.

Comment on this clonotype: At one end, the junction sequence differs from germline, possibly due to a read error. The V gene is TRBV6-6, the J gene TRBJ2-5, with TRBD2 as a possible D gene (5 bases). This CDR3 spans 14 amino acids. Germline CDR1 is MNHNY and CDR2 is SVGAGI (reference sequence). This CDR3 is CASGPGGRQVTRYF. The CDR3 DNA reads TGTGCCAGCGGTCCCGGCGGGCGACAAGTGACCCGGTACTTC.

V and J are TRBV5-1 and TRBJ2-4; possible D gene TRBD1, 6 bases. Deletions cut 5 bases from V and 6 bases from J, with 12 bases between. CDR1 and CDR2 (germline): SGHRS, YFSETQ. This CDR3 is 13 amino acids long. CDR3 DNA: TGCGCCAGCAGTGTGGGGACATTAAACATTCAGTACTTC. This encodes CASSVGTLNIQYF.

V gene TRBV6-1 combines with J gene TRBJ2-4; maybe TRBD2 (7 bases). This CDR3 spans 14 amino acids. Germline CDR1 reads MNHNS; CDR2 reads SASEGT. The V and J ends lost 6 bases and 12 bases respectively, with 21 bases between them. DNA of the CDR3: TGTGCCAGCAGGACCGGGACGGGGAGGGACACTCAGTACTTC. It encodes CASRTGTGRDTQYF.

In regard to this clonotype: The junction and the germline gene differ at one end; a read error may be behind it. The chain uses TRBV28 and TRBJ1-5, with unresolved D. The CDR3 spans 15 residues. The germline V gene has CDR1 MDHEN and CDR2 SYDVKM. CDR3 in DNA: TGTGCCAGCAGTTTATCTTGGGTGATCAATCAGCCCCGGCATTTT. Amino acid sequence: CASSLSWVINQPRHF.

With respect to this clonotype: One end of the junction is discordant with germline, which a read error may explain. This sequence joins TRBV5-5 and TRBJ2-1; 11 nucleotides match TRBD2. Looked up from germline, CDR1 is SGHKS and CDR2 is YYEKEE (reference sequence). This CDR3 is built from 20 residues. The CDR3 sequence: CASSIEPRLAGSVLYNEQSF. Here the CDR3 DNA reads TGTGCCAGCAGCATAGAACCGAGACTAGCGGGAAGTGTACTCTACAATGAGCAGTCCTTC.

The V gene is TRBV12-3 or TRBV12-4, the J gene TRBJ1-1; D might be TRBD1 (5 bases). The length of the CDR3 is 13 residues. The germline V and J ends were trimmed by 5 bases and 7 bases, with 14 bases remaining between them. The CDR3 here is CASSKGPGIEAFF. CDR3 DNA: TGTGCCAGCAGTAAGGGGCCAGGGATTGAAGCTTTCTTT.

This clonotype was seen only once. An end of the junction differs from the germline gene, which may be a read error. The rearrangement links TRBV11-2 to TRBJ1-5; D is undetermined. Germline V lookup: CDR1 SGHAT, CDR2 FQNNGV. The CDR3 runs to 13 residues. The CDR3 nucleotides are TGTGCCAACAGCCTGCAGCGCAATCAGCCCCAGCATTTT. It translates to CANSLQRNQPQHF.

Remarks on this clonotype: At one end the junction does not follow the germline gene, possibly because of a read error. The chain couples TRBV29-1 to TRBJ2-5; perhaps D is TRBD1 or TRBD2 (5 bases each). The CDR3 consists of 13 residues. Germline-derived CDR1 and CDR2 are SQVTM and ANQGSEA. CDR3 amino acids: CSLRMGRGVTQCF. In nucleotides, the CDR3 is TGCAGTCTTCGGATGGGACGGGGAGTGACCCAGTGCTTC. Complete variable domain (other parts from reference TRBV29-1 and TRBJ2-5): SAVISQKPSRDICQRGTSLTIQCQVDSQVTMMFWYRQQPGQSLTLIATANQGSEATYESGFVIDKFPISRPNLTFSTLTVSNMSPEDSSIYLCSLRMGRGVTQCFGPGTRLLVL.

As regards this clonotype: A read error is possible here, since a much larger clone lies one base away. This sequence joins TRBV10-3 and TRBJ2-1; D ambiguous. Trimming shortened V by 8 bases and J by 8 bases, and 19 bases separated the two germline ends. This CDR3 has 14 residues. CDR1 and CDR2 from the germline V gene are ENHRY and SYGVKD. For the CDR3, the DNA is TGTGCCATCGGTCCCACGGCGACCCGGGATGAGCAGTTCTTC. This translates into CAIGPTATRDEQFF.

Points on this clonotype: Since the CDR3 does not end with the conserved phenylalanine or tryptophan, this likely comes from a read error. The chain is built from TRBV11-1 and TRBJ2-1; D is unclear. V lost 5 bases and J 4 bases, leaving 12 bases between the germline ends. The CDR3 consists of 14 residues. In germline, CDR1 is SGHAT, CDR2 FQDESV (reference sequence). The CDR3 DNA sequence: TGTGCCAGCAGCATCTACAGTGGTTACAATGAGCAGTTCTTA. This translates into CASSIYSGYNEQFL.

A single count supports this clonotype. This may come from a read error, since a much larger clone is one base off. This is likely a read error, given that the CDR3 carries no conserved phenylalanine or tryptophan at its end. Because the CDR3's place on the DNA is in doubt, the DNA is left out and the CDR3 is given as listed by TCRdb. V usage is TRBV28 and J usage is TRBJ1-5; the D call in the table, TRBD1, was not verified against the DNA. CDR1 and CDR2 from the germline V gene are MDHEN and SYDVKM. The CDR3 contains 14 residues when both ends are counted. The CDR3 region is CASRKGEVNQPQQL.

In regard to this clonotype: Germline and junction disagree at one end, which may indicate a read error. The V gene is TRBV6-6, the J gene TRBJ2-5, with D perhaps being TRBD1 or TRBD2 (5 bases each). From germline, CDR1 is MNHNY and CDR2 SVGAGI (reference sequence). CDR3 size: 13 residues. This chain's CDR3 is CASSYWMGETRYF. In DNA, the CDR3 is TGTGCGAGCAGTTACTGGATGGGGGAGACCCGGTACTTT.

The chain joins TRBV10-2 to TRBJ2-7; D unresolved. Germline V gene lookup returns CDR1 WSHSY and CDR2 SAAADI. V shed 2 bases and J shed 3 bases, with 11 bases lying between them. The CDR3 totals 14 residues. The DNA of the CDR3 is TGCGCCAGCAGTGAGCCTCACCGTATCTACGAGCAGTACTTC. It yields the protein CASSEPHRIYEQYF.

A note on this clonotype: Its ends do not fully match the called genes, so a read error is possible. The V and J genes are TRBV24-1 and TRBJ2-1, with a tentative D call TRBD1 (6 bases). There are 16 residues in the CDR3. Germline assignment: CDR1 KGHDR and CDR2 SFDVKD. This CDR3 is CSTSDSAGTSYSEQFF. CDR3 sequence (DNA): TGTTCCACCAGTGATTCCGCCGGGACAAGTTACAGTGAGCAGTTCTTC.

As regards this clonotype: One end of the junction varies from germline; a read error may be responsible. The rearrangement links TRBV7-9 to TRBJ1-2; D uncertain. The CDR3 extends over 16 amino acids. Germline CDR1 is SEHNR and CDR2 is FQNEAQ (reference sequence). CDR3 loop: CGSSPEDWLSQYGYTF. As DNA, the CDR3 is TGTGGCAGCAGCCCCGAGGACTGGCTGTCCCAGTATGGCTACACCTTC.